A selection of T cell receptor beta chains follows, all from one sample in a study of blood T cell repertoires in COVID-19. TCRdb's table, derived via immunoSEQ multiplex PCR, lists solely in-frame clones and lacks some. The repertoire includes 210,000 or so clones, over 80% of them detected once, and roughly 4.9% sits in the top ten. The specimen was peripheral blood. The receptors were gathered from a human donor in a cohort sampled during active COVID-19. CDR3s include the opening cysteine and the closing phenylalanine or tryptophan. D genes are given only for firm matches. A row's size may be missing; if present it is once, few, many or a size class.

>TRBV30|NA|TRBJ1-6|NA
TGTGCCTGGAGGCCTTGGCAGTTATTTTCACCCCTCCACTTT
CAWRPWQLFSPLHF
>TRBV7-9|NA|TRBJ2-1|TRBD2
TGTGCCAGCAGCCCTACTACTAGCGGGTTCTACAATGAGCAGTTCTTC
CASSPTTSGFYNEQFF
>TRBV5-1|NA|TRBJ1-2|TRBD1
TGCGCCAGCAGCTTGGAGCAGGGGGCGCGGTATGGCTACACCTTC
CASSLEQGARYGYTF
>TRBV5-1|NA|TRBJ2-1|TRBD2
TGCGCCAGCAGCTTAGTAGCGGGATTCACCTACAATGAGCAGTTCTTC
CASSLVAGFTYNEQFF
>TRBV6-2/TRBV6-3|NA|TRBJ1-2|NA
TGTGCCAGCAGTTACCCCAGGAAAGGCTACACCTTC
CASSYPRKGYTF
>TRBV5-1|NA|TRBJ1-5|TRBD1
TGCGCCAGCAGCTTGGGGACAGGGGTAAATCAGCCCCAGCATTTT
CASSLGTGVNQPQHF
>TRBV28|NA|TRBJ2-3|TRBD2
TGTGCCAGCAGTTTCATCACTAGCGGGAGGATTTTGAGCACAGATACGCAGTATTTT
CASSFITSGRILSTDTQYF
>TRBV27|NA|TRBJ2-7|NA
TGTGCCAGCAGTTCCCCTCGCGGGACTGGGGGCTACGAGCAGTACTTC
CASSSPRGTGGYEQYF
>TRBV27|few|TRBJ2-5|TRBD2
TGTGCCAGCAGTTTATCGGAGGGGAGGGTAGAGACCCAGTACTTC
CASSLSEGRVETQYF
>TRBV9|NA|TRBJ1-6|NA
TGTGCCAGCAGCGTAGGGCCCGGGTTTAATTCACCCCTCCACTTT
CASSVGPGFNSPLHF
>TRBV24-1|NA|TRBJ1-5|NA
TGTGCCACCAGTCCCGGCGGCCTGTTCAATCAGCCCCAGCATTTT
CATSPGGLFNQPQHF
>TRBV7-2|once|TRBJ2-7|TRBD2
TGTGCCAGCAGCTTCCTACTAGCGGGAGGGGTAAACGAGCAGTACTTC
CASSFLLAGGVNEQYF